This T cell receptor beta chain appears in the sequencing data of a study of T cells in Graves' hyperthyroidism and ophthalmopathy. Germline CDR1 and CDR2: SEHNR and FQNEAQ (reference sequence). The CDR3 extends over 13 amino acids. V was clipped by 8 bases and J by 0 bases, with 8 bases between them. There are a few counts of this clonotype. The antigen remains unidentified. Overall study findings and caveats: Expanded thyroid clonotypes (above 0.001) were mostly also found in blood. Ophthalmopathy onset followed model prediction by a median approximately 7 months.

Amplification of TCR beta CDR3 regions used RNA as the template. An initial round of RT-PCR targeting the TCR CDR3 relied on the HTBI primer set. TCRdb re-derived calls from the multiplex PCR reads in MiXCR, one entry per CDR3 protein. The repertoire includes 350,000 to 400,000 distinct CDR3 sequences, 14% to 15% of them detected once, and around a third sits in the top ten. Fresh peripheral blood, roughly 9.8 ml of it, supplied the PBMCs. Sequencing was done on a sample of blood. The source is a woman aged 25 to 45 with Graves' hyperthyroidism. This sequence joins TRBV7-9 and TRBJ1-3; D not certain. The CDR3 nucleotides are TGTGCCAGCGAGCAGGTCTCTGGAAACACCATATATTTT. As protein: CASEQVSGNTIYF.